The 18 T cell receptor beta chains given below trace back to one sample, sequenced in a study of cytomegalovirus exposure and HLA in healthy donors. PCR used 60 Vbeta primers and 13 Jbeta primers. Clones were sequenced by immunoSEQ multiplex PCR, and TCRdb holds only the in-frame ones, with some missing. The sample has 150,000 to 200,000 clones; 82% are singletons. The sequencing sample was made of PBMCs. These receptors were collected from a girl under 18 in good health and CMV-seropositive.

The chain carries TRBV13 and TRBJ1-1; the match to TRBD1 covers 12 bases. The CDR3 contains 14 residues. Germline V CDR1 and CDR2: PRHDT, FYEKMQ (reference sequence). V gave up 4 bases and J gave up 4 bases; unmatched junction bases: 1. CDR3 amino acids: CASSWDRGRTEAFF. The CDR3 nucleotides read TGTGCCAGCAGCTGGGACAGGGGGCGCACTGAAGCTTTCTTT.

CDR3 sequence (DNA): TGTGCCAGCAGTTTTGCTAGGGGCGAGAACACTGAAGCTTTCTTT. Its translation is CASSFARGENTEAFF. V gene TRBV27 combines with J gene TRBJ1-1; TRBD1 might be the D (5 bases). With 3 bases removed from V and 1 base from J, the gap between germline ends came to 12 bases. There are 15 residues in the CDR3. From germline, CDR1 is MNHEY and CDR2 SMNVEV (reference sequence).

This chain connects TRBV6-5 to TRBJ1-3, with D unresolved. The germline V gene encodes CDR1 MNHEY and CDR2 SVGAGI. The CDR3 loop spans 16 amino acids. Trimming shortened V by 0 bases and J by 0 bases, and 9 bases separated the two germline ends. CDR3 sequence: CASSYSEGSSGNTIYF. The CDR3 DNA follows: TGTGCCAGCAGTTACTCGGAGGGCTCCTCTGGAAACACCATATATTTT.

The chain joins TRBV29-1 to TRBJ2-1, with D hard to call. CDR3 length: 10 amino acids. Germline assignment: CDR1 SQVTM and CDR2 ANQGSEA. Trimming left V 5 bases short and J 9 bases short, with 8 bases between. The CDR3 reads CSVILSEQFF. The CDR3 DNA reads as TGCAGCGTTATCCTTAGTGAGCAGTTCTTC.

In its sample, this clone was seen once. J is TRBJ2-7 and V is TRBV7-8; TRBD2 matches at 12 bases. CDR3 length equals 15 residues. V lost 5 bases and J lost 7; bases outside the gene matches: 9. Germline loops: CDR1 SGHVS, CDR2 FQNEAQ. CDR3 region: CASSPGLAGLGEQYF. The CDR3 coding sequence is TGTGCCAGCAGCCCCGGACTAGCGGGGTTAGGAGAGCAGTACTTC.

V is TRBV6-6 and J is TRBJ1-2; TRBD1 matches 10 bases. Trimming at V came to 6 bases and at J to 4 bases, leaving 5 bases not matched to a gene. The CDR3 is 14 residues long. The germline V gene encodes CDR1 MNHNY and CDR2 SVGAGI (reference sequence). For the CDR3, the DNA is TGTGCCAGCAGAGGGGACAGGGGTGGCTATGGCTACACCTTC. Translation: CASRGDRGGYGYTF.

The chain couples TRBV6-6 to TRBJ2-7; 7 bases match TRBD1. The V and J ends lost 5 bases and 5 bases, in that order; junction bases with no gene match: 6. Germline V gene sequence: CDR1 MNHNY, CDR2 SVGAGI (reference sequence). There are 13 residues in the CDR3. CDR3 in DNA: TGTGCCAGCAGTAACGGACAGGAGAACGAGCAGTACTTC. Its translation is CASSNGQENEQYF.

V and J are TRBV4-3 and TRBJ1-5, with D perhaps TRBD1 (5 bases). V dropped 0 bases and J dropped 3 bases, with 12 bases sitting between them. The CDR3 runs to 16 residues. Germline-derived CDR1 and CDR2 are LGHNA and YSLEER. CDR3 bases: TGCGCCAGCAGCCAAGATCTTACGACAGCCAATCAGCCCCAGCATTTT. This sequence encodes CASSQDLTTANQPQHF.

The gene calls are TRBV30 and TRBJ1-2, with TRBD1 as a possible D gene (6 bases). The CDR3 runs 14 residues. Germline CDR1 is GTSNPN and CDR2 is SVGIG (reference sequence). V shed 4 bases and J shed 2 bases, with 14 bases lying between them. This chain's CDR3 is CAWTPGHLNYGYTF. The CDR3 DNA reads as TGTGCCTGGACCCCGGGACACTTAAACTATGGCTACACCTTC.

This sequence joins TRBV15 and TRBJ1-4, with D possibly TRBD1 on 6 matching bases. The CDR3 is made up of 17 amino acids. V lost 6 bases and J lost 0, with 17 bases in between. Germline V CDR1 and CDR2: LNHNV, YYDKDF (reference sequence). In nucleotides, the CDR3 is TGTGCCACCAGGAACCGCGGGGGCCTTGCAACTAATGAAAAACTGTTTTTT. It translates to CATRNRGGLATNEKLFF.

The V call is TRBV2, the J call TRBJ1-5; D may be TRBD1 (6 bases). The CDR3 contains 13 residues. Germline CDR1 is SNHLY and CDR2 is FYNNEI. Between the trimmed V and J ends, which lost 4 bases and 7 bases, there was a span of 11 bases. CDR3 bases: TGTGCCAGCAGTGGGGCAGGGGTACAGCCCCAGCATTTT. This gives the protein CASSGAGVQPQHF.

The genes are TRBV11-2 and TRBJ2-2; 7 bases are shared with TRBD1. Per germline, CDR1 SGHAT and CDR2 FQNNGV. After removal of 4 bases from V and 6 bases from J, the junction contained 2 bases not matched to a gene. The CDR3 contains 13 residues. CDR3 nucleotide sequence: TGTGCCAGCAGCTCCGACAGGGCCGGGGAGCTGTTTTTT. It codes for CASSSDRAGELFF.

This chain links TRBV7-3 with TRBJ2-1; 10 bases are a match to TRBD2. The ends lost 2 bases at V and 1 base at J; junction bases unmatched: 2. CDR1 is SGHTA and CDR2 is FQGTGA in the germline V gene. CDR3 size: 16 residues. CDR3 in DNA: TGTGCCAGCAGCTTAGCTAGCGGGGGTTCCTACAATGAGCAGTTCTTC. Translating it yields CASSLASGGSYNEQFF.

The CDR3, as DNA: TGCAGTGCTGCCGTACGCGGCGAGCAGTACTTC. Protein product: CSAAVRGEQYF. The chain employs TRBV20-1 and TRBJ2-7; no definite D call. The germline V gene encodes CDR1 DFQATT and CDR2 SNEGSKA (reference sequence). The CDR3 is made up of 11 amino acids. The ends were cut back, 5 bases at V and 6 bases at J, with 11 bases in the middle.

V is TRBV28 and J is TRBJ2-7; 8 bases align to TRBD1. Germline V CDR1 and CDR2: MDHEN, SYDVKM. This CDR3 comprises 16 residues. The J segment lost 3 bases and the V segment lost 6 bases, leaving 13 bases of the junction unmatched. CDR3 DNA sequence: TGTGCCAGCAGGGCCCCAGGGGGCCGAAGAGGCTACGAGCAGTACTTC. This encodes CASRAPGGRRGYEQYF.

This rearrangement joins TRBV4-3 to TRBJ2-7, with 7 positions matching TRBD2. This CDR3 is 16 amino acids long. J lost 7 bases, V lost 0 bases, and 12 bases had no gene match. Per the germline V gene, CDR1 is LGHNA and CDR2 is YSLEER. The CDR3 coding sequence is TGCGCCAGCAGCCAAGACTCAAGCGGGGTGTGGGGGGAGCAGTACTTC. Translated, it gives CASSQDSSGVWGEQYF.

The chain combines TRBV9 with TRBJ2-1; a possible D gene is TRBD2 (7 bases). The CDR3 has 14 residues. V gave up 3 bases and J gave up 7 bases, with 14 bases separating them. The germline V gene has CDR1 SGDLS and CDR2 YYNGEE. In nucleotides, the CDR3 is TGTGCCAGCAGCGGAGAGGGGGGGCTAAATGAGCAGTTCTTC. Translating it yields CASSGEGGLNEQFF.

This chain links TRBV19 with TRBJ2-2, with 7 bases matching TRBD1. The CDR3 is made up of 14 amino acids. Germline V gene sequence: CDR1 LNHDA, CDR2 SQIVND (reference sequence). The trim removed 5 bases at V and 7 bases at J, leaving 7 bases unmatched. CDR3 region: CASSVGQPGGELFF. As DNA, the CDR3 is TGTGCCAGTAGTGTGGGACAGCCCGGCGGGGAGCTGTTTTTT.